Each of the 11 T cell receptor beta chains below was sequenced from the same sample in a study of T cell clones after liver transplantation. Clones were read by immunoSEQ multiplex PCR, and TCRdb kept only the in-frame ones, dropping some. The sample lists 99,000 or so clones; around 83% were seen once. The sample here was CD4+ T cells from blood, taken before liver transplant. The receptors here all came from a human donor who received a liver transplant.

The V and J genes are TRBV29-1 and TRBJ2-1, with D possibly called TRBD1 or TRBD2 (6 bases each). The length of the CDR3 is 16 residues. Germline CDR1 reads SQVTM; CDR2 reads ANQGSEA. V lost 7 bases, J lost 4 bases, and 23 bases lay in between. CDR3 in amino acids: CSAPDWGARMYNEQFF. The CDR3 coding sequence is TGCAGCGCTCCGGACTGGGGGGCCAGAATGTACAATGAGCAGTTCTTC.

The V call is TRBV5-4, the J call TRBJ2-7; D gene ambiguous. The CDR3 sequence is 14 residues long. V lost 2 bases, J lost 0 bases, and 9 bases lay in between. Germline loops: CDR1 SGHNT, CDR2 YYREEE (reference sequence). The CDR3 protein is CASSFGLSSYEQYF. In DNA, the CDR3 is TGTGCCAGCAGCTTTGGCCTGAGCTCCTACGAGCAGTACTTC.

V and J are TRBV25-1 and TRBJ1-5; 9 bases agree with TRBD1. In germline, CDR1 is MGHDK, CDR2 SYGVNS. Unmatched junction bases numbered 13, after V lost 4 bases and J lost 6 bases. CDR3 length equals 17 residues. The CDR3 DNA sequence: TGTGCCAGCAGTGCAACAGGGGGCGATGCTTGGGGTCAGCCCCAGCATTTT. Translation: CASSATGGDAWGQPQHF.

The chain carries TRBV10-1 and TRBJ1-1, with 7 bases lining up with TRBD1. The CDR3 length is 14 residues. Germline V gene lookup returns CDR1 WNHNN and CDR2 SYGVQD (reference sequence). After removal of 5 bases from V and 0 bases from J, the junction contained 3 bases not matched to a gene. CDR3 DNA sequence: TGCGCCAGCAGTCCGGGACAGATGAACACTGAAGCTTTCTTT. Translating it yields CASSPGQMNTEAFF.

The rearrangement uses TRBV6-5 and TRBJ2-7; no firm D call. CDR1 MNHEY and CDR2 SVGAGI come from the germline V gene. With 4 bases removed from V and 0 bases from J, the gap between germline ends came to 7 bases. The length of the CDR3 is 13 residues. The CDR3 DNA sequence: TGTGCCAGCAGTTCCTTAAACTCCTACGAGCAGTACTTC. It translates to CASSSLNSYEQYF.

V and J are TRBV18 and TRBJ1-2; 8 nucleotides align to TRBD1. Looked up from germline, CDR1 is KGHSH and CDR2 is LQKENI. The CDR3 extends over 14 amino acids. V shed 4 bases, J shed 6 bases, and the junction held 7 bases outside the gene matches. The CDR3 bases are TGTGCCAGCTCACTCACAGGGGGAGAGGATGGCTACACCTTC. It translates to CASSLTGGEDGYTF.

This chain uses TRBV5-5 with TRBJ1-2; TRBD1 matches at 8 bases. Germline CDR1 is SGHKS and CDR2 is YYEKEE (reference sequence). Trimming removed 4 bases from V and 5 bases from J; junction bases left unmatched: 7. The CDR3 extends over 14 amino acids. The CDR3 bases are TGTGCCAGCAGCCCGGGACAGGCAATTTATGGCTACACCTTC. This codes for CASSPGQAIYGYTF. Using reference TRBV5-5 and TRBJ1-2 for the parts outside the CDR3, the full variable domain is DAGVTQSPTHLIKTRGQQVTLRCSPISGHKSVSWYQQVLGQGPQFIFQYYEKEERGRGNFPDRFSARQFPNYSSELNVNALLLGDSALYLCASSPGQAIYGYTFGSGTRLTVV.

This sequence joins TRBV5-1 and TRBJ2-1; 8 nucleotides agree with TRBD2. The length of the CDR3 is 15 residues. V lost 1 base to trimming and J lost 8 bases; unmatched junction nucleotides: 8. Germline CDR1 SGHRS, CDR2 YFSETQ. CDR3 loop: CASSLYGLAIHEQFF. The CDR3, as DNA: TGCGCCAGCAGCTTGTACGGACTAGCTATCCATGAGCAGTTCTTC.

In nucleotides, the CDR3 is TGTGCCAGCTCACCAGTCCAGGGTACTGGGGCCAACGTCCTGACTTTC. Its protein product is CASSPVQGTGANVLTF. This chain uses TRBV18 with TRBJ2-6; maybe TRBD1 (5 bases). The CDR3 has 16 amino acids. The V end lost 2 bases, the J end lost 2 bases, and 10 bases lay between the germline ends. CDR1 is KGHSH and CDR2 is LQKENI in the germline V gene.

This chain links TRBV5-4 with TRBJ1-5; a weak D match, TRBD1 (6 bases). Germline CDR1 reads SGHNT; CDR2 reads YYREEE (reference sequence). The CDR3 is 14 amino acids. Trimming pared 3 bases from V and 0 bases from J, leaving 7 bases between. CDR3 nucleotide sequence: TGTGCCAGCAGCTCGGACAGTAGCAATCAGCCCCAGCATTTT. Its translation: CASSSDSSNQPQHF.

This sequence joins TRBV18 and TRBJ1-4; no definite D call. From germline, CDR1 is KGHSH and CDR2 LQKENI. The CDR3 totals 13 residues. Trimming left V 0 bases short and J 8 bases short, with 7 bases between. For the CDR3, the DNA is TGTGCCAGCTCACCACCGCCGGGGGAAAAACTGTTTTTT. The encoded protein is CASSPPPGEKLFF.